This TCR beta chain was recovered during a study of CD8+ T cells in alopecia areata. V dropped 3 bases and J dropped 6 bases, with 19 bases sitting between them. The CDR3 is made up of 16 amino acids. Germline lookup yields CDR1 SGDLS and CDR2 YYNGEE. Treatment: oral pan-JAK inhibitor, 5-10 mg twice daily. cDNA reverse transcribed from extracted RNA served as the sequencing template. Sequencing used immunoSEQ multiplex PCR; TCRdb keeps in-frame clones, though not all of them. This repertoire shows roughly 220,000 clones, roughly two fifths found once; its top ten account for 0.48%. The sequences come from CD4+ T cells sorted from blood, collected between weeks 30 and 35, from a patient treated with tofacitinib. The gene calls are TRBV9 and TRBJ2-1, with D possibly being TRBD1 (5 bases). The receptor was derived from a human donor with alopecia areata. This chain's CDR3 is CASSASQGRVGNEQFF. DNA for the CDR3: TGTGCCAGCAGCGCAAGCCAGGGCAGGGTGGGCAATGAGCAGTTCTTC.